One TCR beta chain is described in this entry. The data derive from a study of blood T cell repertoires in COVID-19. The germline V gene has CDR1 LNHDA and CDR2 SQIVND (reference sequence). The CDR3 is made up of 12 amino acids. V gave up 5 bases and J gave up 14 bases, with 17 bases separating them. Per the original methods: Nucleated cell number was recorded as an estimate derived from reference gene primer amplification. Only in-frame clones appear in the TCRdb table, and some are missing; sequencing was by immunoSEQ multiplex PCR. That table gives V, J and clone size, and the DNA gave D and trimming. The data contain over 100,000 clones, about 91% of them singletons.

V and J are TRBV19 and TRBJ2-3; D gene ambiguous. The sequencing input was peripheral blood. This sequence originates from a man in his fifties or sixties with acute or convalescent COVID-19. In DNA, the CDR3 is TGTGCCAGTAGTCCCGCTAGTAGGATACGGTATTTT. It encodes CASSPASRIRYF.